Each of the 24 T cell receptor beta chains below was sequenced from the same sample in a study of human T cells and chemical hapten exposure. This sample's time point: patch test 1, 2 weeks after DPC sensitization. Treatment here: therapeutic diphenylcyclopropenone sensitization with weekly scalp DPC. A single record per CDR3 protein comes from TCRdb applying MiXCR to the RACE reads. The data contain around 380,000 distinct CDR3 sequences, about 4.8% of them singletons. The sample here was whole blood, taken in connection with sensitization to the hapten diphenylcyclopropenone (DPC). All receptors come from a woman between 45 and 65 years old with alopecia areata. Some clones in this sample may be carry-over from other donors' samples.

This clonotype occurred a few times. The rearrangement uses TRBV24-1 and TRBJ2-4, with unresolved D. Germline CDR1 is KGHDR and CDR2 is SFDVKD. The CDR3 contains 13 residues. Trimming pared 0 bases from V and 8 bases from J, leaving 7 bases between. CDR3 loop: CATSDLPDDIQYF. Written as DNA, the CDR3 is TGTGCCACCAGTGATTTGCCCGACGACATTCAGTACTTC.

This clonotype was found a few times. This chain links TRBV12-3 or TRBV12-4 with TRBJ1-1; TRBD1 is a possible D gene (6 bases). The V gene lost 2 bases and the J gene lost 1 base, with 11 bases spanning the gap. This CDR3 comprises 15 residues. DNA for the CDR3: TGTGCCAGCAGTTTATCAGGGGTTTCGAACACTGAAGCTTTCTTT. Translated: CASSLSGVSNTEAFF.

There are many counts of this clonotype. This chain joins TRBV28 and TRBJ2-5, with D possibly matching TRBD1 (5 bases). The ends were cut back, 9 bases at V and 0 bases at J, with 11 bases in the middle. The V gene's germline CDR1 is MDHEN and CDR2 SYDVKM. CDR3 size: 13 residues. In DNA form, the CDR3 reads TGTGCCAGTGAGACAGCCTACCAAGAGACCCAGTACTTC. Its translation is CASETAYQETQYF.

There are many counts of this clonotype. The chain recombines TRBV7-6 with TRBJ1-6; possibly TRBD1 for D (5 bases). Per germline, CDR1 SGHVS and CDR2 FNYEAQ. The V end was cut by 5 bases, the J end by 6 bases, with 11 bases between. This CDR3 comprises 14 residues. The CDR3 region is CASSPIGGNSPLHF. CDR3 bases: TGTGCCAGCAGCCCGATCGGGGGTAATTCACCCCTCCACTTT.

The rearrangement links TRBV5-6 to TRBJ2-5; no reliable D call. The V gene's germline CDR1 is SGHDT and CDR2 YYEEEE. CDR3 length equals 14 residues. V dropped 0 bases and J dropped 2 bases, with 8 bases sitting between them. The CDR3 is CASSLEARQETQYF. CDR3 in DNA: TGTGCCAGCAGCTTGGAAGCGCGTCAAGAGACCCAGTACTTC.

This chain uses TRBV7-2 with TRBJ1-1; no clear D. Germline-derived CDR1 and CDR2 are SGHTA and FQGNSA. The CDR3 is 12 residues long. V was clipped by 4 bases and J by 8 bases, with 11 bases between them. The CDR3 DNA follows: TGTGCCAGCAGCTCCGATAGTTTAGAAGCTTTCTTT. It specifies CASSSDSLEAFF.

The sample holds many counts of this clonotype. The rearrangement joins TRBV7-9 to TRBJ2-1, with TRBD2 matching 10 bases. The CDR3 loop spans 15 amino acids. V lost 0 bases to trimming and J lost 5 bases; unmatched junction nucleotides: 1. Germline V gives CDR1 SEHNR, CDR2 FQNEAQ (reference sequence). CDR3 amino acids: CASSLALAGNNEQFF. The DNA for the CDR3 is TGTGCCAGCAGCTTAGCACTAGCGGGAAACAATGAGCAGTTCTTC.

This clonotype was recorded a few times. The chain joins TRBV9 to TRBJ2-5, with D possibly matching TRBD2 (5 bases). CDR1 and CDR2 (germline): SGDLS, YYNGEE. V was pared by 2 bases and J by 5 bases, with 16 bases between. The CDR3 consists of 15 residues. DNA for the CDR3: TGTGCCAGCAGCGTGACCGGGAACGCCCGGGAGACCCAGTACTTC. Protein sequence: CASSVTGNARETQYF. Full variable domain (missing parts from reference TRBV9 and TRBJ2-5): DSGVTQTPKHLITATGQRVTLRCSPRSGDLSVYWYQQSLDQGLQFLIQYYNGEERAKGNILERFSAQQFPDLHSELNLSSLELGDSALYFCASSVTGNARETQYFGPGTRLLVL.

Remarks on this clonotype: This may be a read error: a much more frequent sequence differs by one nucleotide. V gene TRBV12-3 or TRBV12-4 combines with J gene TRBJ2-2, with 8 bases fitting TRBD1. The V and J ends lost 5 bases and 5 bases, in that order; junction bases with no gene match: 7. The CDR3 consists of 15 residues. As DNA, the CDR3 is TGTGCCAGCAGTCCCCGACAGGGGAGGACCGGGGAGCTGTTTTTT. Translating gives CASSPRQGRTGELFF.

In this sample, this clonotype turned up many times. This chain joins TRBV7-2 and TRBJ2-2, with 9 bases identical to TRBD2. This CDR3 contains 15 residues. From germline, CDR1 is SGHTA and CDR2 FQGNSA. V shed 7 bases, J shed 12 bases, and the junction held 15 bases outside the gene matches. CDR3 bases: TGTGCCAGCACCCTACCTAGCGGGACTCTTGGGAAGCTGTTTTTT. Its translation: CASTLPSGTLGKLFF.

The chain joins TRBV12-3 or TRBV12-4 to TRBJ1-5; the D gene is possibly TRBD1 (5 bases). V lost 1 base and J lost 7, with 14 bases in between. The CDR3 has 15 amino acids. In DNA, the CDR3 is TGTGCCAGCAGTTTAGAAGGCAGGGCAAGCCAGCCCCAGCATTTT. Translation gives CASSLEGRASQPQHF.

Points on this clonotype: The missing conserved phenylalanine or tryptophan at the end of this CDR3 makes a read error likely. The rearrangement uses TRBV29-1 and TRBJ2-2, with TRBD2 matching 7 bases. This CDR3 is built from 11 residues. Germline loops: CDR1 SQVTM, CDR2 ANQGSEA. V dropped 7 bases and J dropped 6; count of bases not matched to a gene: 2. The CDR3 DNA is TGCAGCGGGGAGGGTCCCGGGGAGCTGTTTCTT. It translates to CSGEGPGELFL.

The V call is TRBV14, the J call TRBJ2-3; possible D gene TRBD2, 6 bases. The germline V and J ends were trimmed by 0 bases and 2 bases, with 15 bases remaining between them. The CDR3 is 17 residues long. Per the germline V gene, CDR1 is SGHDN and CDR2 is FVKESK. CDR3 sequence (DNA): TGTGCCAGCAGCCAAGATCCGAGGGCGGGATTCACAGATACGCAGTATTTT. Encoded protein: CASSQDPRAGFTDTQYF.

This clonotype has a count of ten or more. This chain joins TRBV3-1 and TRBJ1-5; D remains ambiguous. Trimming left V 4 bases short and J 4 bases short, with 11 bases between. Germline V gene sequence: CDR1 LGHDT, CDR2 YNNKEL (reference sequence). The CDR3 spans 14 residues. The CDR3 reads CASSPAARNQPQHF. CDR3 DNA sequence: TGTGCCAGCAGCCCAGCCGCCAGGAATCAGCCCCAGCATTTT.

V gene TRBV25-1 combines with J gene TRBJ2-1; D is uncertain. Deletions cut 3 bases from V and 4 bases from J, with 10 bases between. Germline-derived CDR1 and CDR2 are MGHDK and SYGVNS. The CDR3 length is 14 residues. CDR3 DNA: TGTGCCAGCAGTGATCACAGACCGTACAATGAGCAGTTCTTC. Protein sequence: CASSDHRPYNEQFF.

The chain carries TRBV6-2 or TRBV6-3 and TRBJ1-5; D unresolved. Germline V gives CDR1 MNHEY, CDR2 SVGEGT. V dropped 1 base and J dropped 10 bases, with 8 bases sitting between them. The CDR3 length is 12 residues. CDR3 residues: CASSYFRYPQHF. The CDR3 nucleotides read TGTGCCAGCAGTTACTTCAGGTACCCCCAGCATTTT.

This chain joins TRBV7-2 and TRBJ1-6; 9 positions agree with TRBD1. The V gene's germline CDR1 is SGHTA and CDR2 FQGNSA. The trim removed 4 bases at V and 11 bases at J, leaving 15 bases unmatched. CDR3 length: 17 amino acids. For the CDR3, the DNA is TGTGCCAGCAGCTCCTCGGTGGGGACAGGGTTAAGGACACCCCTCCACTTT. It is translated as CASSSSVGTGLRTPLHF.

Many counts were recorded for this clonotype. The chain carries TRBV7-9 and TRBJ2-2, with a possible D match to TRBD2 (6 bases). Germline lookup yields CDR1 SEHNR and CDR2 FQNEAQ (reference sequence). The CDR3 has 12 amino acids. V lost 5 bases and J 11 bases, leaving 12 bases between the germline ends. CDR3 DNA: TGTGCCAGCAGCACCCGGGACTCCGAGCTGTTTTTT. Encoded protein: CASSTRDSELFF. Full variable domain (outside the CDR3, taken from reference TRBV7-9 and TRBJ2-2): DTGVSQNPRHKITKRGQNVTFRCDPISEHNRLYWYRQTLGQGPEFLTYFQNEAQLEKSRLLSDRFSAERPKGSFSTLEIQRTEQGDSAMYLCASSTRDSELFFGEGSRLTVL.

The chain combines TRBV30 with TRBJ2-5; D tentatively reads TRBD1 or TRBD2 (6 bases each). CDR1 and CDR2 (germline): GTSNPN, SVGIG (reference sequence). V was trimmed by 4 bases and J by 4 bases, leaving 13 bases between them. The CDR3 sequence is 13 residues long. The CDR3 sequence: CAWTWGARETQYF. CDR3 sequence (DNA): TGTGCCTGGACGTGGGGGGCCCGAGAGACCCAGTACTTC. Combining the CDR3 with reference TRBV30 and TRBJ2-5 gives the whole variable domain SQTIHQWPATLVQPVGSPLSLECTVEGTSNPNLYWYRQAAGRGLQLLFYSVGIGQISSEVPQNLSASRPQDRQFILSSKKLLLSDSGFYLCAWTWGARETQYFGPGTRLLVL.

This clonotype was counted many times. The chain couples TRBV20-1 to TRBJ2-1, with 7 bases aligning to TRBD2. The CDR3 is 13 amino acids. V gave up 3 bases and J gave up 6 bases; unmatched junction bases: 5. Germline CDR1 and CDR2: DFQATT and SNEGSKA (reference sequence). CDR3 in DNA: TGCAGTGCTAGGGTCGGCGGGAGCAATGAGCAGTTCTTC. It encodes CSARVGGSNEQFF.

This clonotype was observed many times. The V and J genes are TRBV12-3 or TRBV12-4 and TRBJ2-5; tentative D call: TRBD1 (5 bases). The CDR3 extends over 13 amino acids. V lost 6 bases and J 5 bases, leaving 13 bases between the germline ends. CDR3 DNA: TGTGCCAGCAGCGCCCCAGGGCTGGAGACCCAGTACTTC. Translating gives CASSAPGLETQYF.

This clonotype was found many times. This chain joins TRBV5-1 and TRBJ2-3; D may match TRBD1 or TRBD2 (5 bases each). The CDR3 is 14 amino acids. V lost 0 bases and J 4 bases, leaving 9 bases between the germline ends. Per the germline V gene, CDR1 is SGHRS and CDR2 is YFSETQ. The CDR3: CASSLGRDPDTQYF. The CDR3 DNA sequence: TGCGCCAGCAGCTTGGGCAGGGACCCAGATACGCAGTATTTT.

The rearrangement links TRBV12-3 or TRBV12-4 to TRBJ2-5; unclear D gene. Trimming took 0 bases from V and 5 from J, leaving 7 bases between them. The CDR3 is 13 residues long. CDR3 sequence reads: CASSLAPRETQYF. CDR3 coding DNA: TGTGCCAGCAGTTTAGCCCCCCGGGAGACCCAGTACTTC.

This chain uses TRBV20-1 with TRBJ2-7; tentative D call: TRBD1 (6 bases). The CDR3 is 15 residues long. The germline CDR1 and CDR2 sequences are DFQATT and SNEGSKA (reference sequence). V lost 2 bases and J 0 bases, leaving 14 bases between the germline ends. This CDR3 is CSARNPGHSSYEQYF. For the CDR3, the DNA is TGCAGTGCTAGAAATCCGGGACACAGCTCCTACGAGCAGTACTTC.